This TCR beta chain appears in the sequencing data of a study of early T cells in non-severe SARS-CoV-2 infection. Study-level background: Whole-blood bulk RNA, unsorted, was sequenced, and chains were unpaired.

This clonotype was seen at least ten times. V was shortened by 5 bases and J by 11 bases, with 19 bases between the two germline ends. The CDR3 contains 13 residues. Germline V gene sequence: CDR1 MDHEN, CDR2 SYDVKM. Via MiXCR, TCRdb re-called the 5' RACE reads, giving one row per CDR3 protein. The sample consists of some 50,000 distinct CDR3 sequences, roughly a tenth of them appearing once. The J gene is TRBJ2-7, the V gene TRBV28; D possibly uses TRBD1 or TRBD2 (6 bases each). This clonotype was sampled from an adult who was a healthcare worker with PCR-confirmed SARS-CoV-2 infection or an uninfected control (not recorded which). The sample taken for sequencing was whole blood. The CDR3 here is CASSLRRGPGEYF. CDR3 bases: TGTGCCAGCAGTCTTCGGAGGGGCCCAGGGGAGTACTTC.